A selection of T cell receptor beta chains follows, all from one sample in a study of T cell repertoires in aging, cancer and after chemotherapy. MiXCR, run by TCRdb on the multiplex PCR reads, gives a single entry per CDR3 protein. The sample shows around 4,000 distinct CDR3 sequences, roughly 30% of them seen only once. The specimen was blood. Receptor source: a human donor in good health. Both conserved end residues are trimmed from each CDR3. Each record gives: J gene, CDR3 length, V gene, CDR3 protein.

>TRBJ2-2|11|TRBV12-3/TRBV12-4
ASTPGPTGELF
>TRBJ1-1|13|TRBV19
ASSARDRRNTEAF
>TRBJ2-7|15|TRBV6-5
ASSYPNPFGGSYEQY
>TRBJ2-1|13|TRBV19
ASKGGRGSYNEQF
>TRBJ2-1|13|TRBV7-5
ISVSSSYGRSEQF
>TRBJ2-5|11|TRBV20-1
SALGRNQETQY
>TRBJ1-2|12|TRBV27
ASSLLGGARGYT
>TRBJ2-3|13|TRBV20-1
SAGTGGAGTDTQY
>TRBJ2-3|17|TRBV10-3
AISESGETGPLRTDTQY
>TRBJ2-1|13|TRBV6-2/TRBV6-3
ASSYLFRDYNEQF
>TRBJ1-5|14|TRBV5-6
ASSLGGGYSNQPQH
>NA|13|TRBV7-2
ASSRTGVNLETQY
>TRBJ2-6|14|TRBV15
ATSRDRGNGANVLT
>TRBJ2-7|9|TRBV6-6
ASSHLGEQY
>TRBJ2-7|15|TRBV5-3
ARSLAPRASGNNEQY